One and the same sample provided the 27 T cell receptor beta chains below, sequenced in a study of blood T cells in healthy people across ages. Next came a second PCR, run for about 7 to 11 cycles, which used a sample-barcoded 5' primer along with a J-beta primer mix. TCRdb reanalysed the 5' RACE reads using MiXCR and keeps one entry per CDR3 protein. The repertoire consists of 550,000 to 650,000 distinct CDR3 sequences, with about 30% occurring once and the leading ten covering 15% to 19%. Sequenced input: blood. These receptors all come from a woman over 75 in good health.

This clonotype has ten or more counts. This chain joins TRBV5-1 and TRBJ2-3, with 7 bases identical to TRBD1. This CDR3 spans 15 amino acids. V shed 0 bases, J shed 4 bases, and the junction held 5 bases outside the gene matches. CDR1 is SGHRS and CDR2 is YFSETQ in the germline V gene. The DNA for the CDR3 is TGCGCCAGCAGCTTGGGAACAGGGGCCCCAGATACGCAGTATTTT. It is translated as CASSLGTGAPDTQYF. Based on the CDR3 plus reference TRBV5-1 and TRBJ2-3, the full variable domain is KAGVTQTPRYLIKTRGQQVTLSCSPISGHRSVSWYQQTPGQGLQFLFEYFSETQRNKGNFPGRFSGRQFSNSRSEMNVSTLELGDSALYLCASSLGTGAPDTQYFGPGTRLTVL.

The chain combines TRBV28 with TRBJ1-4; D is undetermined. Trimming took 6 bases from V and 4 from J, leaving 6 bases between them. CDR3 size: 12 residues. The germline gives CDR1 MDHEN, CDR2 SYDVKM. The CDR3 sequence is CASRGFNEKLFF. The CDR3 DNA reads TGTGCCAGCAGGGGGTTTAATGAAAAACTGTTTTTT.

The chain uses TRBV6-2 or TRBV6-3 and TRBJ1-1; 9 bases are shared with TRBD1. The germline V gene has CDR1 MNHEY and CDR2 SVGEGT. J was trimmed by 4 bases and V by 7 bases; bases with no gene match: 7. This CDR3 region has 14 residues. CDR3 DNA: TGTGCCAGCAAGTTGACAGGGGGTGGCACTGAAGCTTTCTTT. Protein sequence: CASKLTGGGTEAFF.

This clonotype was seen repeatedly, ten times or more. The rearrangement joins TRBV7-2 to TRBJ2-5, with TRBD1 as a possible D gene (6 bases). The CDR3 spans 14 residues. Per the germline V gene, CDR1 is SGHTA and CDR2 is FQGNSA. V was cut by 5 bases and J by 4 bases, with 14 bases left in between. The CDR3 sequence: CASSRRQDRETQYF. The DNA for the CDR3 is TGTGCCAGCAGCAGACGACAGGACAGAGAGACCCAGTACTTC.

The sample holds a few counts of this clonotype. This may be a read error: a much more frequent sequence differs by one nucleotide. The chain joins TRBV28 to TRBJ2-7, with 12 bases lining up with TRBD2. The germline V gene has CDR1 MDHEN and CDR2 SYDVKM. The CDR3 runs to 16 residues. J lost 7 bases, V lost 6 bases, and 13 bases had no gene match. The CDR3 DNA sequence: TGTGCCAGCAGAAGAAAGACTAGCGGGGGCTACAATGAGCAGTACTTC. It specifies CASRRKTSGGYNEQYF.

This clonotype has only a few counts. The chain combines TRBV2 with TRBJ1-1, with D unresolved. Germline V gene lookup returns CDR1 SNHLY and CDR2 FYNNEI. This CDR3 contains 13 residues. Trimming removed 6 bases at V and 2 bases at J, with 10 bases between. The chain's CDR3 is CASSVSLNTEAFF. CDR3 DNA: TGTGCCAGCAGCGTATCCCTCAACACTGAAGCTTTCTTT.

This clonotype was observed many times. The chain carries TRBV20-1 and TRBJ2-3; 8 bases are a match to TRBD2. CDR1 is DFQATT, CDR2 SNEGSKA, per germline (reference sequence). CDR3 size: 19 residues. V was pared by 3 bases and J by 2 bases, with 19 bases of the junction left unmatched. In DNA, the CDR3 is TGCAGTGCTAGGGCCCGCCAGGCGGGGGGTCCTCCTGTCACAGATACGCAGTATTTT. This sequence encodes CSARARQAGGPPVTDTQYF.

On this clonotype itself: This may be a read error, as it is one base from a much larger clone. The chain is built from TRBV9 and TRBJ2-1, with TRBD1 matching over 7 bases. The germline gives CDR1 SGDLS, CDR2 YYNGEE. The CDR3 is 15 amino acids. V was pared by 4 bases and J by 13 bases, with 17 bases of the junction left unmatched. DNA for the CDR3: TGTGCCAGCAGCCCCCGGGACAGTCGTACAGAGACCCAGTTCTTC. It codes for CASSPRDSRTETQFF.

This clonotype has at least ten counts. The chain couples TRBV7-2 to TRBJ2-5; D unclear. CDR1 is SGHTA, CDR2 FQGNSA, per germline. Trimming stripped 2 bases from V and 2 bases from J, with 6 bases between. The CDR3 is made up of 13 amino acids. Here the CDR3 reads CASSLTLQETQYF. The CDR3 DNA reads as TGTGCCAGCAGCTTAACTTTACAAGAGACCCAGTACTTC.

Comment on this clonotype: A single base separates this from a much larger clone, so it may be a read error. V usage is TRBV28 and J usage is TRBJ2-5, with 7 bases matching TRBD1. Germline trimming cut 8 bases from V and 5 bases from J; bases unmatched to any gene: 14. The CDR3 length is 15 residues. Germline V gene data show CDR1 as MDHEN and CDR2 as SYDVKM. DNA for the CDR3: TGTGCCAGCGGGGCACAGGGGCTAAGGAAGGAGACCCAGTACTTC. Its protein is CASGAQGLRKETQYF.

On this clonotype itself: A much larger clone lies a single base off, so this may be a read error. The chain joins TRBV7-2 to TRBJ2-3, with D uncertain. CDR1 and CDR2 from the germline V gene are SGHTA and FQGNSA. The CDR3 runs 12 residues. CDR3 sequence reads: CAGSPGPLQQYF. DNA for the CDR3: TGTGCCGGCAGCCCCGGCCCCCTGCAGCAGTATTTT.

This clonotype came up many times. The J gene is TRBJ1-1, the V gene TRBV7-3; D gene unclear. V was cut by 5 bases and J by 3 bases, with 10 bases left in between. The germline V gene encodes CDR1 SGHTA and CDR2 FQGTGA. The CDR3 sequence is 13 residues long. The CDR3 DNA follows: TGTGCCAGCAGCCCTACGTGGGACACTGAAGCTTTCTTT. As protein: CASSPTWDTEAFF.

The V call is TRBV20-1, the J call TRBJ2-3, with D unresolved. Germline assignment: CDR1 DFQATT and CDR2 SNEGSKA (reference sequence). This CDR3 region has 12 residues. Trimming removed 5 bases from V and 4 bases from J, with 10 bases in between. CDR3 amino acids: CSAPGLPDTQYF. In DNA, the CDR3 is TGCAGTGCTCCGGGTCTTCCAGATACGCAGTATTTT.

The J gene is TRBJ2-7, the V gene TRBV5-1; the D is unclear. The CDR3 sequence is 12 residues long. The V end lost 4 bases, the J end lost 7 bases, and 12 bases lay between the germline ends. Germline V gene lookup returns CDR1 SGHRS and CDR2 YFSETQ. CDR3 sequence: CASSPSNNEQYF. The CDR3 DNA sequence: TGCGCCAGCAGCCCTTCTAACAATGAGCAGTACTTC.

At least ten counts were recorded for this clonotype. The rearrangement joins TRBV11-2 to TRBJ2-6, with 7 bases lining up with TRBD1. Unmatched junction bases numbered 5, after V lost 3 bases and J lost 3 bases. The CDR3 consists of 16 residues. Germline V gene data show CDR1 as SGHAT and CDR2 as FQNNGV. Here the CDR3 DNA reads TGTGCCAGCAGCTTTATGACAGGGTTTGGGGCCAACGTCCTGACTTTC. Protein sequence: CASSFMTGFGANVLTF.

This clonotype was counted at least ten times. The rearrangement uses TRBV5-1 and TRBJ1-4, with 7 bases aligning to TRBD1. This CDR3 comprises 15 residues. Trimming at V came to 4 bases and at J to 3 bases, leaving 6 bases not matched to a gene. The V gene's germline CDR1 is SGHRS and CDR2 YFSETQ. CDR3 sequence: CASSPSGTANEKLFF. The CDR3 DNA is TGCGCCAGCAGCCCTTCCGGGACAGCTAATGAAAAACTGTTTTTT. Complete variable domain (other parts from reference TRBV5-1 and TRBJ1-4): KAGVTQTPRYLIKTRGQQVTLSCSPISGHRSVSWYQQTPGQGLQFLFEYFSETQRNKGNFPGRFSGRQFSNSRSEMNVSTLELGDSALYLCASSPSGTANEKLFFGSGTQLSVL.

The table lists this clonotype with a few counts. The chain joins TRBV30 to TRBJ1-2; no definite D call. CDR1 and CDR2 from the germline V gene are GTSNPN and SVGIG (reference sequence). Trimming removed 4 bases at V and 5 bases at J, with 8 bases between. This CDR3 contains 11 residues. The CDR3 loop reads CAWIRTYGYTF. Written as DNA, the CDR3 is TGTGCCTGGATCCGGACGTATGGCTACACCTTC.

This clonotype was counted only a few times. V and J are TRBV10-2 and TRBJ2-1, with 9 bases aligning to TRBD1. This CDR3 is 15 amino acids long. Per the germline V gene, CDR1 is WSHSY and CDR2 is SAAADI. Trimming removed 3 bases from V and 7 bases from J; junction bases left unmatched: 7. CDR3 amino acids: CASSDPGQGRNEQFF. CDR3 DNA: TGCGCCAGCAGTGACCCGGGACAGGGAAGAAATGAGCAGTTCTTC.

V gene TRBV4-2 combines with J gene TRBJ2-5; 12 bases map to TRBD2. This CDR3 is 18 amino acids long. Germline V gene data show CDR1 as LGHNA and CDR2 as YNFKEQ. Trimming took 1 base from V and 4 from J; bases not matched to a gene: 10. As DNA, the CDR3 is TGTGCCAGCAGCCAAGGACTAGCGGGGGCGAATACGCGAGAGACCCAGTACTTC. Translating gives CASSQGLAGANTRETQYF.

V usage is TRBV12-3 or TRBV12-4 and J usage is TRBJ2-2; D ambiguous. Trimming left V 5 bases short and J 1 base short, with 11 bases between. CDR3 size: 15 residues. The CDR3 DNA sequence: TGTGCCAGCAGTCCCGTGTCCCGGAACACCGGGGAGCTGTTTTTT. Its protein is CASSPVSRNTGELFF.

This clonotype was seen ten or more times. The chain couples TRBV29-1 to TRBJ2-5, with D uncertain. This CDR3 comprises 13 residues. Germline CDR1 is SQVTM and CDR2 is ANQGSEA. V lost 4 bases and J lost 5, with 14 bases in between. The CDR3 region is CSVAQAGRETQYF. The CDR3 DNA reads as TGCAGCGTTGCCCAGGCAGGCCGGGAGACCCAGTACTTC.

This clonotype was seen repeatedly, ten times or more. The chain employs TRBV10-3 and TRBJ2-3; a weak D match, TRBD2 (5 bases). The V gene's germline CDR1 is ENHRY and CDR2 SYGVKD. V shed 4 bases and J shed 2 bases, with 10 bases lying between them. The CDR3 runs 14 residues. The CDR3 loop is CAISGALDTDTQYF. As DNA, the CDR3 is TGTGCCATCAGTGGGGCACTAGACACAGATACGCAGTATTTT.

A remark on this clonotype: This sequence may be a read error, since a much larger clone differs from it by one base. The chain joins TRBV9 to TRBJ2-7; D not certain. Trimming shortened V by 4 bases and J by 7 bases, and 15 bases separated the two germline ends. Germline V gives CDR1 SGDLS, CDR2 YYNGEE. The CDR3 contains 13 residues. The CDR3 region has the DNA TGTGCCAGCAGCACACAGCCGAACAATGAGCAGTACTTC. Translating gives CASSTQPNNEQYF.

This clonotype has only a few counts. This clone may be a read error of a much larger clone one base away. As DNA, the CDR3 is TGTGCCAGCAGCTTAGCGCGACAGTACAATGAGCAGTACTTC. It encodes CASSLARQYNEQYF. The rearrangement joins TRBV7-8 to TRBJ2-1, with a tentative D call TRBD1 (5 bases). The DNA matches TRBJ2-7 better at its end, which makes the J call doubtful. CDR1 and CDR2 (germline): SGHVS, FQNEAQ. CDR3 length: 14 amino acids.

Regarding this clonotype: This may stem from a read error, because a much larger clone lies one nucleotide away. The chain carries TRBV20-1 and TRBJ2-5; no definite D call. The J call could be wrong; TRBJ2-4 is a better fit for the DNA end. The CDR3 consists of 12 residues. Germline V gene sequence: CDR1 DFQATT, CDR2 SNEGSKA (reference sequence). The CDR3 DNA reads TGCAGTGCTGGAGAAGCTTGGGACATTCAGTACTTC. Protein product: CSAGEAWDIQYF.

This sequence joins TRBV6-1 and TRBJ2-4; the match to TRBD1 covers 10 bases. CDR1 is MNHNS and CDR2 is SASEGT in the germline V gene. V was pared by 6 bases and J by 1 base, with 9 bases of the junction left unmatched. This CDR3 comprises 17 residues. The CDR3 here is CASSPGQGTWAKNIQYF. The DNA for the CDR3 is TGTGCCAGCAGCCCGGGACAGGGGACATGGGCCAAAAACATTCAGTACTTC.

Ten or more counts support this clonotype. V is TRBV18 and J is TRBJ2-1; no reliable D call. Germline CDR1 reads KGHSH; CDR2 reads LQKENI. The germline V and J ends were trimmed by 1 base and 4 bases, with 11 bases remaining between them. The CDR3 contains 15 residues. The DNA for the CDR3 is TGTGCCAGCTCACCACGGCAGGACCAATACAATGAGCAGTTCTTC. Its translation: CASSPRQDQYNEQFF. Looking up the rest from reference TRBV18 and TRBJ2-1 gives the full variable domain: NAGVMQNPRHLVRRRGQEARLRCSPMKGHSHVYWYRQLPEEGLKFMVYLQKENIIDESGMPKERFSAEFPKEGPSILRIQQVVRGDSAAYFCASSPRQDQYNEQFFGPGTRLTVL.